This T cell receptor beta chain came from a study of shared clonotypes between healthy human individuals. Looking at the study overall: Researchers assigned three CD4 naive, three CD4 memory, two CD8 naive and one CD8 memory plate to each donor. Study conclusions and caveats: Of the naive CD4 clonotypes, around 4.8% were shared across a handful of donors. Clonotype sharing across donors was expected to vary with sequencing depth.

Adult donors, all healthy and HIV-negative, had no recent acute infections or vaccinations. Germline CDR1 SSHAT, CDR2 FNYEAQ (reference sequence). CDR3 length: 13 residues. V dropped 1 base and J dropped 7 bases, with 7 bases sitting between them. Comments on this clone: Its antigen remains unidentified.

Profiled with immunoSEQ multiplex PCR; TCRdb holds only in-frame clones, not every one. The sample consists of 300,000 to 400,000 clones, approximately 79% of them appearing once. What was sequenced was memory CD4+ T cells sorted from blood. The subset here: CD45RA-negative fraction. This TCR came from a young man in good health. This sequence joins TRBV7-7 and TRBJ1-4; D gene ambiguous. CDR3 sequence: CASSLGRGEKLFF. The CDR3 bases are TGTGCCAGCAGCTTAGGGCGGGGTGAAAAACTGTTTTTT.